This TCR beta chain appears in the sequencing data of a study of T cells in Graves' hyperthyroidism and ophthalmopathy. Concerning this clonotype: Its antigen is unknown.

Study-level points and caveats: Most thyroid clonotypes expanded above 0.001 appeared in blood too.

RNA transcripts provided the source from which TCR beta CDR3 regions were amplified. First-round RT-PCR of the TCR CDR3 relied on the HTBI primer set. TCRdb re-derived calls from the multiplex PCR reads in MiXCR, one entry per CDR3 protein. Among about 350,000 distinct CDR3 sequences listed, over 11% were seen once. Germline CDR1 and CDR2: SEHNR and FQNEAQ (reference sequence). CDR3 length: 15 amino acids. After removal of 4 bases from V and 8 bases from J, the junction contained 9 bases not matched to a gene. Each 10 ml fresh peripheral blood draw supplied the PBMCs. The sequencing sample was made of blood. This TCR derives from a young woman with Graves' hyperthyroidism. The rearrangement links TRBV7-9 to TRBJ2-1; 9 bases agree with TRBD2. The CDR3 sequence is CASSSGTSISDEQFF. CDR3 DNA: TGTGCCAGCAGCTCCGGGACTAGCATTTCCGATGAGCAGTTCTTC.